This T cell receptor beta chain was retrieved from a study of blood T cell repertoires in COVID-19. Sequenced by immunoSEQ multiplex PCR; TCRdb stores in-frame clones only, minus some. The top ten clones hold 3.5% to 5.5% of a sample with some 270,000 clones, roughly 89% of them seen once. Germline CDR1 reads MNHEY; CDR2 reads SMNVEV (reference sequence). This CDR3 has 14 amino acids. After removal of 2 bases from V and 4 bases from J, the junction contained 3 bases not matched to a gene. The sample comprised peripheral blood. This TCR came from a woman aged 40 to 50 who had recovered from COVID-19. The chain combines TRBV27 with TRBJ1-2, with TRBD1 matching 8 bases. The CDR3 here is CASSLRTGIYGYTF. The CDR3 DNA is TGTGCCAGCAGTTTAAGGACAGGGATCTATGGCTACACCTTC.